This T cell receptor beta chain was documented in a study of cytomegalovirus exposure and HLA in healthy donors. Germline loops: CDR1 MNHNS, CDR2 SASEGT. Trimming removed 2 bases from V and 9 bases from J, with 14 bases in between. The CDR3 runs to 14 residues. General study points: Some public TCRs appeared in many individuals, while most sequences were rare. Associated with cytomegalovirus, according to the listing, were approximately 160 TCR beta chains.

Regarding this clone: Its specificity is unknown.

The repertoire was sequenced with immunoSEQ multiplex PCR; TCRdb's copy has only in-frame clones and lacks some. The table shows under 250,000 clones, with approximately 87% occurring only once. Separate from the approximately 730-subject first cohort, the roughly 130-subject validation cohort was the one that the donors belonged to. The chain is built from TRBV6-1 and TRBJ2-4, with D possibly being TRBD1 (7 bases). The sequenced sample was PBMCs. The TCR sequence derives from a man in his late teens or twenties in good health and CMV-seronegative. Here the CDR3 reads CASSEPAGGGIQYF. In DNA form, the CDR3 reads TGTGCCAGCAGTGAACCAGCAGGGGGAGGCATTCAGTACTTC.